In this sample, the clone carrying this T cell receptor (beta chain) turned up a few times. As yet, its antigen is unknown. The source of the sample is a study of T-cell memory formation after mild COVID-19. As for the study in general: Largely donor-specific sequence clusters came from a couple of donors. Study-level findings and limits: Whereas later expanders leaned CD4+, clones contracting day 15 to 85 showed a balanced CD4/CD8 makeup. Contracting CD4+ clones lay largely in CM and EM, with CD8+ ones residing in EMRA.

The V end was cut by 7 bases, the J end by 6 bases, with 23 bases between. The CDR3 spans 15 residues. The V gene's germline CDR1 is SGHRS and CDR2 YFSETQ. Amplification by 5'RACE using constant-segment primers produced TCR alpha and TCR beta cDNA libraries that carried sample barcodes and UMIs. TCRdb used MiXCR to reprocess the 5' RACE reads, holding one entry per CDR3 protein. The sample lists roughly 370,000 distinct CDR3 sequences, approximately 15% seen once, with 20% to 25% in the top ten. The receptor was derived from a man between 18 and 29 years old who had mild COVID-19 (a few samples of this study predate the infection). Cell type and time point are not known. Sequencing used PBMCs or a T cell subset sorted from them (not recorded which). The chain has TRBV5-1 and TRBJ2-7; no firm D call. CDR3 region: CASGPTKGQYREQYF. DNA for the CDR3: TGCGCCAGCGGACCGACGAAGGGTCAGTATCGCGAGCAGTACTTC.